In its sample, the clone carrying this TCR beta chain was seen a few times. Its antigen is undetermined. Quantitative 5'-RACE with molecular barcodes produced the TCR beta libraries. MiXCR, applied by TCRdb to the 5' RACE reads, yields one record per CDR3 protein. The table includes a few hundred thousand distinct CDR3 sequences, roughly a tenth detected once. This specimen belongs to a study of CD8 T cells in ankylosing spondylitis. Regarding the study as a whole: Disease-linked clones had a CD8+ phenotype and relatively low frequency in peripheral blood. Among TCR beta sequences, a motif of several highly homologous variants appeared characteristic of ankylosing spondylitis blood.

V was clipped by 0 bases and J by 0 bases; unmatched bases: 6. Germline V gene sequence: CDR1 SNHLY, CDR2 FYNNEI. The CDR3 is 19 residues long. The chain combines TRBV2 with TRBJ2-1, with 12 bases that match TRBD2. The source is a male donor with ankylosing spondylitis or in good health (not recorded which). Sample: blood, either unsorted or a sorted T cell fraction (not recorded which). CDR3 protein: CASSEAASGRAFSYNEQFF. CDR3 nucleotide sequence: TGTGCCAGCAGTGAAGCGGCTAGCGGGAGGGCCTTCTCCTACAATGAGCAGTTCTTC. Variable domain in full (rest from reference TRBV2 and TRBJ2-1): EPEVTQTPSHQVTQMGQEVILRCVPISNHLYFYWYRQILGQKVEFLVSFYNNEISEKSEIFDDQFSVERPDGSNFTLKIRSTKLEDSAMYFCASSEAASGRAFSYNEQFFGPGTRLTVL.